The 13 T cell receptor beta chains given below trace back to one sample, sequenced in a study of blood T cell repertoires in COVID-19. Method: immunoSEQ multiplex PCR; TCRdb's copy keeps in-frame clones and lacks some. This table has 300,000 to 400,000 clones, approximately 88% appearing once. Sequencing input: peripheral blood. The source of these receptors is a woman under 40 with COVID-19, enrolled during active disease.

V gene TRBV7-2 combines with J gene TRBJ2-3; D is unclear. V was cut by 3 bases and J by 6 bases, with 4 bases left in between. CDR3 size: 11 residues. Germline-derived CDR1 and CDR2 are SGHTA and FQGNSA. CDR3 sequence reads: CASSFLDTQYF. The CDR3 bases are TGTGCCAGCAGCTTCCTCGATACGCAGTATTTT.

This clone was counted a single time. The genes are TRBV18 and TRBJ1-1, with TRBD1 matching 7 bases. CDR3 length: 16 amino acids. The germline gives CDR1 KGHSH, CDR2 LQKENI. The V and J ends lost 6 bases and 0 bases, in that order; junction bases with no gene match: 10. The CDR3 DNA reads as TGTGCCAGCTCGCGAAACCGGGACAGCTTGAACACTGAAGCTTTCTTT. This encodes CASSRNRDSLNTEAFF.

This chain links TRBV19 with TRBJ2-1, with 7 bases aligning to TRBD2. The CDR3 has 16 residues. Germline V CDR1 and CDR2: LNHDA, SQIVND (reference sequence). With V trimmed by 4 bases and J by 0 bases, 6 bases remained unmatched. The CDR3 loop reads CASSTGSGTSYNEQFF. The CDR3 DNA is TGTGCCAGTAGTACTGGAAGCGGGACCTCCTACAATGAGCAGTTCTTC.

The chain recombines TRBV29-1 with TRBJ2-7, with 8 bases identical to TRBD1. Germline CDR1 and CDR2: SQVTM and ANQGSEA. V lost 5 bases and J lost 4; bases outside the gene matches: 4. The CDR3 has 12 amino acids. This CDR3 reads CSVLDREYEQYV. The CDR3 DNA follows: TGCAGCGTTTTGGACAGGGAGTACGAGCAGTACGTC.

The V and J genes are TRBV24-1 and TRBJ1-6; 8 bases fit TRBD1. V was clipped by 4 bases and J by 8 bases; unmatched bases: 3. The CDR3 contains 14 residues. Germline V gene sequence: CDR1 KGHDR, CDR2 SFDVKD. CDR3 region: CATSDRGPDSPLHF. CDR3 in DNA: TGTGCCACCAGTGACAGGGGGCCGGATTCACCCCTCCACTTT.

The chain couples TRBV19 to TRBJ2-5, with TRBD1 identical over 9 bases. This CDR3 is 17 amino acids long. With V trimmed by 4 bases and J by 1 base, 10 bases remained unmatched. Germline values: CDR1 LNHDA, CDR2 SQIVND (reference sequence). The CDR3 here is CASSTGQGNIVQETQYF. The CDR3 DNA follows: TGTGCCAGTAGTACCGGACAGGGGAATATAGTCCAAGAGACCCAGTACTTC.

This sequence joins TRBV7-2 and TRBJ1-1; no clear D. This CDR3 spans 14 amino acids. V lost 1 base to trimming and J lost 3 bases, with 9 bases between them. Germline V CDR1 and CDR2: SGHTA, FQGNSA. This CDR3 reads CASSLDVSYTEAFF. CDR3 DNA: TGTGCCAGCAGCTTAGATGTGTCTTACACTGAAGCTTTCTTT.

The CDR3 is CASSPGRLAGGVETQYF. For the CDR3, the DNA is TGCGCCAGCAGCCCAGGAAGGCTAGCGGGAGGGGTAGAGACCCAGTACTTC. V is TRBV4-1 and J is TRBJ2-5, with 12 bases that match TRBD2. With 4 bases clipped from V and 4 bases from J, the junction kept 10 bases outside the gene matches. Germline-derived CDR1 and CDR2 are MGHRA and YSYEKL. This CDR3 is 17 amino acids long.

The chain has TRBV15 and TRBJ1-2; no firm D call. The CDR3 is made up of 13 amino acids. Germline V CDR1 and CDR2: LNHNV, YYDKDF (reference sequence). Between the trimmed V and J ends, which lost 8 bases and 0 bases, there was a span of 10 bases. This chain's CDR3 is CATSVAPNYGYTF. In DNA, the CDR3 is TGTGCCACCTCAGTCGCTCCTAACTATGGCTACACCTTC. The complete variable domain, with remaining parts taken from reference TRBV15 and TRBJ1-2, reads DAMVIQNPRYQVTQFGKPVTLSCSQTLNHNVMYWYQQKSSQAPKLLFHYYDKDFNNEADTPDNFQSRRPNTSFCFLDIRSPGLGDTAMYLCATSVAPNYGYTFGSGTRLTVV.

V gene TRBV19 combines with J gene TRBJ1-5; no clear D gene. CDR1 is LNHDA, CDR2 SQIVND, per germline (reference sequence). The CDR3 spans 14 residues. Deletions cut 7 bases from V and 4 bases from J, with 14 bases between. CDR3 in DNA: TGTGCCAGTAATGGAGGAGATCTAAATCAGCCCCAGCATTTT. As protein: CASNGGDLNQPQHF.

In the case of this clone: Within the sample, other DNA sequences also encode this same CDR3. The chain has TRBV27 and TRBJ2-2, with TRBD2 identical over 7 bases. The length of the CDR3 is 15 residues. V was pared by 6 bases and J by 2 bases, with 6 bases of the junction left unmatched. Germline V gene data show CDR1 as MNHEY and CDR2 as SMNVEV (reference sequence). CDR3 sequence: CASRLAGPNTGELFF. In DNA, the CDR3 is TGTGCCAGCAGATTAGCGGGCCCCAACACCGGGGAGCTGTTTTTT.

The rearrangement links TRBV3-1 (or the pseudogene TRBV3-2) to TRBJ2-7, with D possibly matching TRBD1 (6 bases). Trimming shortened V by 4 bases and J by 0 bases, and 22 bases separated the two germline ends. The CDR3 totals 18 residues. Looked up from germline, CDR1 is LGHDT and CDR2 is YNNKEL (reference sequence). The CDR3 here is CASSPRGPLYPSSYEQYF. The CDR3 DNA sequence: TGTGCCAGCAGCCCCAGGGGCCCACTATATCCCTCCTCCTACGAGCAGTACTTC.

CDR3 nucleotides: TGCAGCGGCGGGCGGGGGGCGTATGGCTACACCTTC. Translating gives CSGGRGAYGYTF. The chain is built from TRBV29-1 and TRBJ1-2; possible D gene TRBD1, 6 bases. The CDR3 covers 12 residues. Trimming took 7 bases from V and 5 from J, leaving 14 bases between them. CDR1 and CDR2 (germline): SQVTM, ANQGSEA. The entire variable domain, with the rest obtained from reference TRBV29-1 and TRBJ1-2, is as follows: SAVISQKPSRDICQRGTSLTIQCQVDSQVTMMFWYRQQPGQSLTLIATANQGSEATYESGFVIDKFPISRPNLTFSTLTVSNMSPEDSSIYLCSGGRGAYGYTFGSGTRLTVV.